A single sample is the source of the 26 T cell receptor beta chains below, sequenced in a study of blood T cells in healthy people across ages. Alongside a J-beta primer mix, a sample-barcoded 5' primer served in a second PCR lasting roughly 7 to 12 cycles. TCRdb itself ran the 5' RACE reads through MiXCR, one entry per CDR3 protein. This sample has about 1,600,000 distinct CDR3 sequences, with about 40% found just once. The source material was blood. The receptors originated from a woman in her late teens or twenties in good health.

V gene TRBV4-1 combines with J gene TRBJ1-2, with unresolved D. Per germline, CDR1 MGHRA and CDR2 YSYEKL. The V and J ends lost 0 bases and 4 bases respectively, with 15 bases between them. The length of the CDR3 is 16 residues. In DNA form, the CDR3 reads TGCGCCAGCAGCCAAGAAGTTAGTACTAGAGGCTATGGCTACACCTTC. This translates into CASSQEVSTRGYGYTF.

There are a few counts of this clonotype. The chain couples TRBV9 to TRBJ2-7, with 8 nucleotides matching TRBD1. CDR3 length: 15 amino acids. With V trimmed by 0 bases and J by 2 bases, 4 bases remained unmatched. Germline-derived CDR1 and CDR2 are SGDLS and YYNGEE. Here the CDR3 DNA reads TGTGCCAGCAGCGTAGGGGCAGGGGGCACCTACGAGCAGTACTTC. This codes for CASSVGAGGTYEQYF.

This clonotype has a handful of counts. The chain has TRBV9 and TRBJ2-1, with D perhaps TRBD2 (5 bases). Trimming took off 4 bases at V and 6 bases at J, with 11 bases between the two ends. Germline V gene lookup returns CDR1 SGDLS and CDR2 YYNGEE. This CDR3 contains 13 residues. CDR3 protein: CASSISVFNEQFF. Here the CDR3 DNA reads TGTGCCAGCAGCATTAGCGTGTTCAATGAGCAGTTCTTC.

The gene calls are TRBV4-1 and TRBJ2-7; 9 nucleotides match TRBD2. The CDR3 is 15 residues long. Germline V lookup: CDR1 MGHRA, CDR2 YSYEKL. V shed 4 bases and J 7 bases; nucleotides not matched to a gene: 11. The DNA for the CDR3 is TGCGCCAGCAGCCTCGGACTTAGCGGGAGAGATGAGCAGTACTTC. Translating gives CASSLGLSGRDEQYF.

V gene TRBV6-2 or TRBV6-3 combines with J gene TRBJ1-6; 7 bases match TRBD1. With 6 bases clipped from V and 0 bases from J, the junction kept 11 bases outside the gene matches. The length of the CDR3 is 18 residues. Germline V gives CDR1 MNHEY, CDR2 SVGEGT. CDR3 in amino acids: CASRNWGQPSSYNSPLHF. DNA for the CDR3: TGTGCCAGCAGAAACTGGGGACAGCCAAGCTCCTATAATTCACCCCTCCACTTT.

The sample holds a few counts of this clonotype. CDR3: CASSQDQGEGSYNEQFF. The CDR3 region has the DNA TGCGCCAGCAGCCAAGATCAAGGGGAAGGGAGCTACAATGAGCAGTTCTTC. This chain connects TRBV4-1 to TRBJ2-1; D assignment may be TRBD1 or TRBD2 (5 bases each). CDR1 and CDR2 from the germline V gene are MGHRA and YSYEKL. V dropped 0 bases and J dropped 3 bases, with 15 bases sitting between them. The CDR3 sequence is 17 residues long.

Remarks on this clonotype: A single base separates this from a much larger clone, so it may be a read error. The chain uses TRBV29-1 and TRBJ2-5; TRBD1 might be the D (6 bases). The CDR3 totals 15 residues. V was trimmed by 4 bases and J by 11 bases, leaving 26 bases between them. CDR1 SQVTM and CDR2 ANQGSEA come from the germline V gene. This chain's CDR3 is CSVAILQGSRNEQYF. CDR3 DNA sequence: TGCAGCGTTGCTATACTACAGGGTTCGCGGAATGAGCAGTACTTC.

In regard to this clonotype: A junction boundary mismatches the germline segment, possibly from a read error. This sequence joins TRBV5-1 and TRBJ2-1; D assignment may be TRBD1 or TRBD2 (5 bases each). This CDR3 contains 13 residues. Germline values: CDR1 SGHRS, CDR2 YFSETQ. The CDR3 region is CASSLGDRGTQFF. The CDR3 bases are TGCGCCAGCAGTTTGGGGGACCGGGGAACCCAGTTCTTC.

The CDR3: CASSYQRGAYEQYF. The CDR3 coding sequence is TGTGCCAGCAGTTACCAGAGGGGGGCCTACGAGCAGTACTTC. The V and J genes are TRBV6-2 or TRBV6-3 and TRBJ2-7; D may correspond to TRBD1 or TRBD2 (6 bases each). The CDR3 contains 14 residues. Trimming shortened V by 2 bases and J by 2 bases, and 10 bases separated the two germline ends. Per germline, CDR1 MNHEY and CDR2 SVGEGT.

V gene TRBV7-6 combines with J gene TRBJ2-3; D possibly corresponds to TRBD1 (5 bases). V lost 7 bases and J 2 bases, leaving 13 bases between the germline ends. Per germline, CDR1 SGHVS and CDR2 FNYEAQ. The CDR3 runs 14 residues. The CDR3 DNA sequence: TGTGCCAGCACCCCGACAGAGTTCACAGATACGCAGTATTTT. As protein: CASTPTEFTDTQYF.

There are a few counts of this clonotype. This rearrangement joins TRBV7-9 to TRBJ2-5; 10 bases line up with TRBD2. From germline, CDR1 is SEHNR and CDR2 FQNEAQ (reference sequence). Germline trimming cut 4 bases from V and 1 base from J; bases unmatched to any gene: 3. This CDR3 contains 15 residues. The CDR3: CASSSGTSAQETQYF. The DNA for the CDR3 is TGTGCCAGCAGCTCCGGGACTAGCGCCCAAGAGACCCAGTACTTC.

The CDR3 region is CAIKVSVWQYF. CDR3 coding DNA: TGTGCCATCAAGGTTTCGGTGTGGCAGTACTTC. The rearrangement uses TRBV10-3 and TRBJ2-5; D remains unclear. Per the germline V gene, CDR1 is ENHRY and CDR2 is SYGVKD. The V gene lost 7 bases and the J gene lost 11 bases, with 14 bases spanning the gap. This CDR3 is 11 amino acids long.

The chain carries TRBV2 and TRBJ1-2; no clear D. V was shortened by 6 bases and J by 3 bases, with 17 bases between the two germline ends. From germline, CDR1 is SNHLY and CDR2 FYNNEI. The CDR3 extends over 15 amino acids. For the CDR3, the DNA is TGTGCCAGCAGGGACGACCGGGTGGATGACTATGGCTACACCTTC. Protein sequence: CASRDDRVDDYGYTF.

V is TRBV7-8 and J is TRBJ2-1, with 9 bases matching TRBD1. The V gene's germline CDR1 is SGHVS and CDR2 FQNEAQ. There are 15 residues in the CDR3. The junction had 5 bases not matched to a gene; V was cut back by 6 bases and J by 2 bases. The DNA for the CDR3 is TGTGCCAGCAGATTAAACAGGGGGCCCTACAATGAGCAGTTCTTC. It yields the protein CASRLNRGPYNEQFF.

At least ten counts were recorded for this clonotype. The chain recombines TRBV4-1 with TRBJ2-3; 7 bases are shared with TRBD2. The germline gives CDR1 MGHRA, CDR2 YSYEKL. This CDR3 contains 15 residues. V lost 0 bases to trimming and J lost 4 bases; unmatched junction nucleotides: 4. CDR3: CASSQDGAGADTQYF. The CDR3 bases are TGCGCCAGCAGCCAAGATGGGGCGGGGGCAGATACGCAGTATTTT.

V usage is TRBV28 and J usage is TRBJ1-3; a weak D match, TRBD1 (5 bases). From germline, CDR1 is MDHEN and CDR2 SYDVKM. The CDR3 contains 14 residues. V lost 3 bases, J lost 2 bases, and 8 bases lay in between. The CDR3 DNA reads TGTGCCAGCAGTTTGGACATAACTGGAAACACCATATATTTT. It is translated as CASSLDITGNTIYF.

The J gene is TRBJ2-7, the V gene TRBV7-2; 7 nucleotides match TRBD2. Per germline, CDR1 SGHTA and CDR2 FQGNSA. The length of the CDR3 is 13 residues. The J segment lost 7 bases and the V segment lost 1 base, leaving 4 bases of the junction unmatched. In DNA, the CDR3 is TGTGCCAGCAGCTTAGTGCCCGGGAGGGAGCAGTACTTC. Translating it yields CASSLVPGREQYF.

This clonotype was seen a few times. The rearrangement uses TRBV10-3 and TRBJ1-1; tentative D call: TRBD1 (5 bases). V was cut by 10 bases and J by 5 bases, with 17 bases left in between. CDR1 ENHRY and CDR2 SYGVKD come from the germline V gene. CDR3 length: 13 amino acids. CDR3 region: CATARDVWTEAFF. The CDR3 nucleotides are TGTGCCACCGCAAGGGACGTCTGGACTGAAGCTTTCTTT.

The chain recombines TRBV5-4 with TRBJ1-6; 9 nucleotides align to TRBD1. The V and J ends lost 0 bases and 7 bases, in that order; junction bases with no gene match: 5. Germline CDR1 is SGHNT and CDR2 is YYREEE (reference sequence). This CDR3 region has 16 residues. The CDR3 DNA reads TGTGCCAGCAGCTTGGTGGCGGGACAGGGAAATTCACCCCTCCACTTT. It specifies CASSLVAGQGNSPLHF. Using reference TRBV5-4 and TRBJ1-6 for the parts outside the CDR3, the full variable domain is ETGVTQSPTHLIKTRGQQVTLRCSSQSGHNTVSWYQQALGQGPQFIFQYYREEENGRGNFPPRFSGLQFPNYSSELNVNALELDDSALYLCASSLVAGQGNSPLHFGNGTRLTVT.

The V and J genes are TRBV20-1 and TRBJ2-5; 8 positions match TRBD2. The CDR3 runs to 15 residues. V dropped 0 bases and J dropped 2; count of bases not matched to a gene: 5. Germline CDR1 DFQATT, CDR2 SNEGSKA (reference sequence). In DNA, the CDR3 is TGCAGTGCTAGAGATTGGACTAGCTGGCAAGAGACCCAGTACTTC. It translates to CSARDWTSWQETQYF.

This clonotype was seen a handful of times. The V and J genes are TRBV7-9 and TRBJ2-1; TRBD2 matches at 8 bases. CDR3 length equals 16 residues. Germline assignment: CDR1 SEHNR and CDR2 FQNEAQ (reference sequence). After removal of 8 bases from V and 0 bases from J, the junction contained 9 bases not matched to a gene. CDR3 protein: CASDNGRGYSYNEQFF. The CDR3, as DNA: TGTGCCAGCGACAACGGGAGGGGGTACTCCTACAATGAGCAGTTCTTC.

The chain has TRBV6-5 and TRBJ1-2, with D perhaps matching TRBD1 (5 bases). Germline CDR1 is MNHEY and CDR2 is SVGAGI. The CDR3 has 17 residues. Trimming shortened V by 4 bases and J by 2 bases, and 20 bases separated the two germline ends. The CDR3 spells CASSSLLLGVKNYGYTF. CDR3 sequence (DNA): TGTGCCAGCAGTTCGTTACTCCTAGGGGTAAAGAACTATGGCTACACCTTC.

The genes are TRBV20-1 and TRBJ2-1; 9 positions match TRBD2. The end of the DNA aligns better with TRBJ2-7, so the J call may be wrong. This CDR3 has 16 amino acids. Germline CDR1 and CDR2: DFQATT and SNEGSKA (reference sequence). CDR3 coding DNA: TGCAGTGCTACCCCGGGACTAGCTGGCTCCTACAATGAGCAGTACTTC. This codes for CSATPGLAGSYNEQYF.

There are a few counts of this clonotype. This chain connects TRBV6-6 to TRBJ2-7; D is ambiguous. V was shortened by 6 bases and J by 2 bases, with 14 bases between the two germline ends. The CDR3 runs 14 residues. Germline CDR1 and CDR2: MNHNY and SVGAGI (reference sequence). CDR3 loop: CASRKLEPPYEQYF. CDR3 nucleotide sequence: TGTGCCAGCAGGAAGCTTGAGCCCCCCTACGAGCAGTACTTC.

V gene TRBV20-1 combines with J gene TRBJ2-2; 7 bases are a match to TRBD2. Germline V gene sequence: CDR1 DFQATT, CDR2 SNEGSKA (reference sequence). The CDR3 extends over 15 amino acids. After removal of 6 bases from V and 2 bases from J, the junction contained 9 bases not matched to a gene. This CDR3 is CSAPAAGRNTGELFF. CDR3 bases: TGCAGTGCCCCGGCAGCGGGACGAAACACCGGGGAGCTGTTTTTT.

This clonotype was counted between two and nine times. The V and J genes are TRBV10-3 and TRBJ2-4; 9 bases match TRBD2. The DNA end is more similar to TRBJ2-7, so the J call may be wrong. Germline V gene lookup returns CDR1 ENHRY and CDR2 SYGVKD. The CDR3 runs to 14 residues. The CDR3 DNA follows: TGTGCCATCAGTCAAGCTAGCGGGGCCTACGAGCAGTACTTC. Amino acid sequence: CAISQASGAYEQYF.